This T cell receptor (beta chain) was profiled in a study of blood T cells in healthy people across ages. With a J-beta primer mix and a sample-barcoded 5' primer, a second PCR ran 7 to 11 cycles. TCRdb ran MiXCR on the 5' RACE reads and lists one entry per CDR3 protein. The sample carries 750,000 to 950,000 distinct CDR3 sequences, roughly 25% recorded once. The V gene end was trimmed by 3 bases and the J gene end by 4 bases; junction bases not matched to a gene: 9. The CDR3 is 16 amino acids. Germline lookup yields CDR1 LNHDA and CDR2 SQIVND (reference sequence). These sequences were also reported in another study, on T cells of mothers and their children.

The V call is TRBV19, the J call TRBJ1-3, with 7 bases identical to TRBD1. The sequencing sample was made of blood. The TCR sequence derives from a boy younger than 18 in good health. The CDR3 region is CASSIQTGTVGNTIYF. DNA for the CDR3: TGTGCCAGTAGTATCCAAACCGGGACAGTCGGAAACACCATATATTTT.